The present T cell receptor (beta chain) was sequenced within a study of blood T cell repertoires in COVID-19. Study-wide context: Both acute and convalescent COVID-19 samples were obtained from the United States, Italy and Spain.

Contact with a PCR-confirmed or clinician-diagnosed COVID-19 case occurred within 2 weeks of entry. This table comes from immunoSEQ multiplex PCR, and its TCRdb copy is limited to in-frame clones, with some not included. The sample consists of roughly 430,000 clones, more than 70% of them appearing once. The junction had 6 bases not matched to a gene; V was cut back by 0 bases and J by 4 bases. The CDR3 is made up of 18 amino acids. CDR1 is SGDLS and CDR2 is YYNGEE in the germline V gene. The clonotype was recovered from a woman under 30 who had been exposed to COVID-19. The chain is built from TRBV9 and TRBJ2-3; 15 nucleotides align to TRBD2. Sequencing was done on a sample of PBMCs or T cells enriched from blood (not recorded which). CDR3 protein: CASSVAGLAGGPSDTQYF. DNA of the CDR3: TGTGCCAGCAGCGTAGCGGGACTAGCGGGGGGCCCGTCAGATACGCAGTATTTT.